Detailed here is one T cell receptor (beta chain). Its cognate antigen is unknown. Only healthy Caucasians were enrolled as donors. These data originate in a study of identical twins. Overall study results and limits: A partial confounding effect on zero-insertion analyses could come from invariant MAIT and iNKT cells.

Germline V gives CDR1 SGHAT, CDR2 FQNNGV. This CDR3 comprises 14 residues. V shed 2 bases and J 8 bases; nucleotides not matched to a gene: 8. A single record per CDR3 protein comes from TCRdb applying MiXCR to the 5' RACE reads. The data hold 690,000 or so distinct CDR3 sequences, with over 8.5% observed a single time. In addition, the sample was reused for a study of yellow fever vaccine responses in identical twins.

The sequence derives from a young woman in good health. The sequencing input was PBMCs. V usage is TRBV11-2 and J usage is TRBJ2-7; 8 nucleotides agree with TRBD2. Here the CDR3 reads CASSLIQRETQQYF. In DNA, the CDR3 is TGTGCCAGCAGCTTAATCCAGCGGGAGACCCAGCAGTACTTC. Together with reference TRBV11-2 and TRBJ2-7, the CDR3 gives the full variable domain: EAGVAQSPRYKIIEKRQSVAFWCNPISGHATLYWYQQILGQGPKLLIQFQNNGVVDDSQLPKDRFSAERLKGVDSTLKIQPAKLEDSAVYLCASSLIQRETQQYFGPGTRLTVT.